The 3 T cell receptor beta chains in this list originate from one sample, sequenced in a study of blood T cell repertoires in COVID-19. Profiling relied on immunoSEQ multiplex PCR, and the TCRdb table lists in-frame clones only, not all of them. The sample has roughly 200,000 clones, more than 65% seen once. The sequencing input was peripheral blood. The receptors come from a man over 45 with active or convalescent COVID-19.

The rearrangement uses TRBV18 and TRBJ2-2, with TRBD2 matching 10 bases. V shed 2 bases and J 2 bases; nucleotides not matched to a gene: 8. The CDR3 extends over 18 amino acids. Germline assignment: CDR1 KGHSH and CDR2 LQKENI. CDR3 bases: TGTGCCAGCTCACCATTTTTCACTAGCGGGATCAACACCGGGGAGCTGTTTTTT. As protein: CASSPFFTSGINTGELFF.

The rearrangement joins TRBV7-6 to TRBJ2-7; 12 nucleotides agree with TRBD2. V lost 4 bases to trimming and J lost 3 bases; unmatched junction nucleotides: 7. This CDR3 comprises 16 residues. Germline assignment: CDR1 SGHVS and CDR2 FNYEAQ. This CDR3 is CASSSRLAGALYEQYF. CDR3 DNA: TGTGCCAGCAGCTCAAGACTAGCGGGGGCCCTCTACGAGCAGTACTTC.

The rearrangement uses TRBV11-2 and TRBJ1-1, with TRBD1 matching over 7 bases. CDR1 and CDR2 (germline): SGHAT, FQNNGV. The CDR3 has 13 residues. Trimming removed 4 bases from V and 11 bases from J; junction bases left unmatched: 10. In DNA, the CDR3 is TGTGCCAGCAGCTCCGACAGGGAAGGAGTCGCTTTCTTT. Translating it yields CASSSDREGVAFF. Full variable domain (remainder filled in from reference TRBV11-2 and TRBJ1-1): EAGVAQSPRYKIIEKRQSVAFWCNPISGHATLYWYQQILGQGPKLLIQFQNNGVVDDSQLPKDRFSAERLKGVDSTLKIQPAKLEDSAVYLCASSSDREGVAFFGQGTRLTVV.